Given below is one T cell receptor beta chain in context. Its antigen is currently unknown. A second PCR of 7 to 11 cycles used a sample-barcoded 5' primer and a J-beta primer mix. TCRdb ran MiXCR on the 5' RACE reads and lists one entry per CDR3 protein. The sample consists of fewer than 800,000 distinct CDR3 sequences, over 20% of them appearing once. This entry comes from a study of blood T cells in healthy people across ages. General study findings and limits: Diversity was higher, and naive CD4+ cells more numerous, in long-lived donors than in aged donors.

Sample: blood. The receptor was isolated from an older man in good health.

The CDR3 DNA reads TGTGCCAGCAGTTACGGACAGACCTACGAGCAGTACTTC. Amino acids: CASSYGQTYEQYF. The chain links TRBV6-2 or TRBV6-3 to TRBJ2-5; D is perhaps TRBD1 (6 bases). The DNA end is a closer match to TRBJ2-7, so the J assignment may be wrong. The CDR3 runs 13 residues. The V gene's germline CDR1 is MNHEY and CDR2 SVGEGT.